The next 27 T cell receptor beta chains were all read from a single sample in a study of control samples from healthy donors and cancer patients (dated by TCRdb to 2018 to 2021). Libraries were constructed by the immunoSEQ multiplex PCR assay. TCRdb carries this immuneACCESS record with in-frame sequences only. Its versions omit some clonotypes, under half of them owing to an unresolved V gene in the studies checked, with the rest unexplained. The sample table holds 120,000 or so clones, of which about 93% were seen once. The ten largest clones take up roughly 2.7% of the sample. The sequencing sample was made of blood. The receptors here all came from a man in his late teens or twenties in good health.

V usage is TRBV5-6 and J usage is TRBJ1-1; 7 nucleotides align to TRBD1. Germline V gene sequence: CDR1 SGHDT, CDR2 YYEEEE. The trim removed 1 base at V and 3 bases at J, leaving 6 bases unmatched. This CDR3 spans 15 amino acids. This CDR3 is CASSLFNRGDTEAFF. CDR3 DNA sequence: TGTGCCAGCAGCTTGTTCAACAGGGGCGACACTGAAGCTTTCTTT.

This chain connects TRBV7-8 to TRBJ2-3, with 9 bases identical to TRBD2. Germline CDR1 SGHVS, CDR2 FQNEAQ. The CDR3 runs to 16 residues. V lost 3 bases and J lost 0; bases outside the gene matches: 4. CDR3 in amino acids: CASSLSTSGSTDTQYF. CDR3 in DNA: TGTGCCAGCAGCTTGAGCACTAGCGGGAGCACAGATACGCAGTATTTT. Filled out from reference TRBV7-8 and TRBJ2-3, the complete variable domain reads GAGVSQSPRYKVAKRGQDVALRCDPISGHVSLFWYQQALGQGPEFLTYFQNEAQLDKSGLPSDRFFAERPEGSVSTLKIQRTQQEDSAVYLCASSLSTSGSTDTQYFGPGTRLTVL.

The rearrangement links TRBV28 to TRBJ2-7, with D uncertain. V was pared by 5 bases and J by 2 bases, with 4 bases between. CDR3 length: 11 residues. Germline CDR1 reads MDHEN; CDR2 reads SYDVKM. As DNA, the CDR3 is TGTGCCAGCAGTCGAACCTACGAGCAGTACTTC. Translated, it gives CASSRTYEQYF.

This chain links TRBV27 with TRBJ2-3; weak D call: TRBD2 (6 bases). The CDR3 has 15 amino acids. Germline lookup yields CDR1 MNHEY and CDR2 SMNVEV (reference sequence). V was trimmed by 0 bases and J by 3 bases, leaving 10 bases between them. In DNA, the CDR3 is TGTGCCAGCAGTTTATCGATTCGGGGGACAGATACGCAGTATTTT. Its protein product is CASSLSIRGTDTQYF.

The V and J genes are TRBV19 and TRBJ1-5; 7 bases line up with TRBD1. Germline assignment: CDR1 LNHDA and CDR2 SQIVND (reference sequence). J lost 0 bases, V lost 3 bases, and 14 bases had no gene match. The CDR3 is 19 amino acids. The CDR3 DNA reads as TGTGCCAGTAGTATGATGGTACCAGGGGGGAAATATAGCAATCAGCCCCAGCATTTT. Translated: CASSMMVPGGKYSNQPQHF. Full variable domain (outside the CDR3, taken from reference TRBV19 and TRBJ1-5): DGGITQSPKYLFRKEGQNVTLSCEQNLNHDAMYWYRQDPGQGLRLIYYSQIVNDFQKGDIAEGYSVSREKKESFPLTVTSAQKNPTAFYLCASSMMVPGGKYSNQPQHFGDGTRLSIL.

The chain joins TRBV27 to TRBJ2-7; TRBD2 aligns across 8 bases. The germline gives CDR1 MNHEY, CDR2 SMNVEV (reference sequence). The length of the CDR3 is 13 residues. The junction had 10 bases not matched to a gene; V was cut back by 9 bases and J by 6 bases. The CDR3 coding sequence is TGTGCCAGTCCCCCAGAAAGCGGGAGCGAGCAGTACGTC. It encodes CASPPESGSEQYV.

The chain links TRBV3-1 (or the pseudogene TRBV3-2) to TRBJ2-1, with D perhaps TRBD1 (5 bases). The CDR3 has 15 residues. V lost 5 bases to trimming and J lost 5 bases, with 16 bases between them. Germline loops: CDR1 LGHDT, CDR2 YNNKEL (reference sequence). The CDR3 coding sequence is TGTGCCAGCAGCGACAGCACTAAAACCGACAATGAGCAGTTCTTC. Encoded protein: CASSDSTKTDNEQFF.

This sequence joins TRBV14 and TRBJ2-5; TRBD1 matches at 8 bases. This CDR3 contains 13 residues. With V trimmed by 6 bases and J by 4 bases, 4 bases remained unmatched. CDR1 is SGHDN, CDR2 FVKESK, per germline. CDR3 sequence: CASRPGQGETQYF. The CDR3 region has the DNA TGTGCCAGCAGACCCGGACAGGGAGAGACCCAGTACTTC.

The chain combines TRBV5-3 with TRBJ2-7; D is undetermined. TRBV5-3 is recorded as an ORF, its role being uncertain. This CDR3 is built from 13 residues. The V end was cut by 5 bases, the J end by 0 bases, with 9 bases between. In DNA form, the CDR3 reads TGTGCCAGAAGGATCGTTCGCTCCTACGAGCAGTACGTC. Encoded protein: CARRIVRSYEQYV.

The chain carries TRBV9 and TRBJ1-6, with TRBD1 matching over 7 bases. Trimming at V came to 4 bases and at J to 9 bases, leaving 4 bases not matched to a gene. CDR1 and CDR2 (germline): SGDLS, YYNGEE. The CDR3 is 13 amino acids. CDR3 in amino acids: CASSPNRGSPLHF. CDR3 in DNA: TGTGCCAGCAGCCCAAACAGGGGTTCACCCCTCCACTTT.

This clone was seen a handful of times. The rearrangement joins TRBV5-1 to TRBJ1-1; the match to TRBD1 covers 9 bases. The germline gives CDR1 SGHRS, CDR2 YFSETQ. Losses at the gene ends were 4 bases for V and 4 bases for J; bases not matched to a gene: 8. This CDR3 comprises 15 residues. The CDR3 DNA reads TGCGCCAGCAGCCCAGGGACAGGGAAGGCCACTGAAGCTTTCTTT. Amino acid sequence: CASSPGTGKATEAFF.

CDR3 loop: CASSPRTGMNTEAFF. The CDR3 region has the DNA TGTGCCAGCAGCCCTAGGACGGGGATGAACACTGAAGCTTTCTTT. This chain connects TRBV3-1 (or the pseudogene TRBV3-2) to TRBJ1-1, with unresolved D. The CDR3 is 15 amino acids. Between the trimmed V and J ends, which lost 4 bases and 0 bases, there was a span of 12 bases. The germline gives CDR1 LGHDT, CDR2 YNNKEL (reference sequence).

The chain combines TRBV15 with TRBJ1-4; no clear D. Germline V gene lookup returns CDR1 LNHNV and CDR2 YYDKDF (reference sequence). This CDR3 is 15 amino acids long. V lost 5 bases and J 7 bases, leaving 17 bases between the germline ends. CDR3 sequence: CATSLNEGKSEKLFF. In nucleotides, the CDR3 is TGTGCCACCAGCCTCAATGAGGGTAAATCTGAAAAACTGTTTTTT.

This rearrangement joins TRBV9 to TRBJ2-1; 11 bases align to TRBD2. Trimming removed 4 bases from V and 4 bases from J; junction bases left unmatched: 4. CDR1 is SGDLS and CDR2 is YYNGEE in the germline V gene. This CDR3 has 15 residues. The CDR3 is CASSSRLAGYNEQFF. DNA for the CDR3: TGTGCCAGCAGCTCTCGACTAGCGGGGTACAATGAGCAGTTCTTC.

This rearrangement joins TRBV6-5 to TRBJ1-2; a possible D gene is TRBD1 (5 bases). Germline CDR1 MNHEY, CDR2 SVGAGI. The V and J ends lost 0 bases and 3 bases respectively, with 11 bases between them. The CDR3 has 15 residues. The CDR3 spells CASSYSGTQYYGYTF. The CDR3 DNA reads TGTGCCAGCAGTTACTCCGGGACTCAATACTATGGCTACACCTTC.

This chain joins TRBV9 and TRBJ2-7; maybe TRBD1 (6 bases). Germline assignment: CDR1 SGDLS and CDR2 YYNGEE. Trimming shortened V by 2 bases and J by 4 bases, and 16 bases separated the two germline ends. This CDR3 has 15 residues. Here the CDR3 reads CASSVGGLGLYEQYF. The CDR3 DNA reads TGTGCCAGCAGCGTTGGGGGCTTAGGGTTATACGAGCAGTACTTC.

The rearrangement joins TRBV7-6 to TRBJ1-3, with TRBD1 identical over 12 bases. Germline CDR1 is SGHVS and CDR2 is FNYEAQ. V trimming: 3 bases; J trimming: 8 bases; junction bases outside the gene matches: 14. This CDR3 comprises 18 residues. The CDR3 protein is CASSLFTGGTGGRDTIYF. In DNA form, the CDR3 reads TGTGCCAGCAGCTTGTTCACCGGTGGGACAGGGGGCCGAGACACCATATATTTT.

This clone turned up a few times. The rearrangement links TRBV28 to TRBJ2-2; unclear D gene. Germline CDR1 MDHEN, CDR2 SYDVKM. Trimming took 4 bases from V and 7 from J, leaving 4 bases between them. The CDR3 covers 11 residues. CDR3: CASSSRGELFF. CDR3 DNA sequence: TGTGCCAGCAGTTCACGCGGGGAGCTGTTTTTT.

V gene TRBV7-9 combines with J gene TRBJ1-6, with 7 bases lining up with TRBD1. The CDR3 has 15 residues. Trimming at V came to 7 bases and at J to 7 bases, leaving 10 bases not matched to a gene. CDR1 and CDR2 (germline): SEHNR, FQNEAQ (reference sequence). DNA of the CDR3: TGTGCCAGCAACTCAGGGGGTTTAAAGAATTCACCCCTCCACTTT. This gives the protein CASNSGGLKNSPLHF.

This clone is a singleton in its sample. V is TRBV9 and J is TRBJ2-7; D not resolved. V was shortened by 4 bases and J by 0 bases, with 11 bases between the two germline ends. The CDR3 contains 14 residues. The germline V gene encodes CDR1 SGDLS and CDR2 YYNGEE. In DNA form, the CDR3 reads TGTGCCAGCAGCCCAAATCCCAGCTCCTACGAGCAGTACTTC. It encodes CASSPNPSSYEQYF.

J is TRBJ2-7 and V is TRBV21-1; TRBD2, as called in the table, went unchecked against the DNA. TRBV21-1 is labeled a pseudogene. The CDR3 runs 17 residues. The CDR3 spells CASSKALYTSGNYEQYV. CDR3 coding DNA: TGTGCCAGCAGCAAAGCGCTTTATACTAGCGGGAACTACGAGCAGTACGTC.

CDR3 in DNA: TGTGCCACCAGTGATCGCGGGCTACCTAGCAATGAGCAGTTCTTC. Translation: CATSDRGLPSNEQFF. This chain connects TRBV24-1 to TRBJ2-1, with D possibly TRBD2 on 5 matching bases. Germline V lookup: CDR1 KGHDR, CDR2 SFDVKD. Deletions cut 3 bases from V and 6 bases from J, with 14 bases between. The length of the CDR3 is 15 residues.

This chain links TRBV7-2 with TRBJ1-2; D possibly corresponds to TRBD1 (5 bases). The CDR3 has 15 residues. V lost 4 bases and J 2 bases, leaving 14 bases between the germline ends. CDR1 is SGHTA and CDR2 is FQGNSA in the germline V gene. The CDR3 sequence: CASSSKDTGNYGYTF. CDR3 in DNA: TGTGCCAGCAGCTCCAAGGACACAGGAAACTATGGCTACACCTTC.

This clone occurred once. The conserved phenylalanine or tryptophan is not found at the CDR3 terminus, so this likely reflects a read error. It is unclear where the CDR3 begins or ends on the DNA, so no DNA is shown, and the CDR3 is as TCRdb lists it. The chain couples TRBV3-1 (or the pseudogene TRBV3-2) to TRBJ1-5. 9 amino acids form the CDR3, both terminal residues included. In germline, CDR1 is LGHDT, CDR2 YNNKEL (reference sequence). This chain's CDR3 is CASSPTGRI.

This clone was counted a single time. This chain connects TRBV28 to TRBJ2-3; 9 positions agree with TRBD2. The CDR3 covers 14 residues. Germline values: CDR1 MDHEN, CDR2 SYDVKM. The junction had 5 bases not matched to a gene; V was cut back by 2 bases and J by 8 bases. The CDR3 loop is CASSLAGGPRTQYF. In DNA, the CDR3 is TGTGCCAGCAGTTTAGCGGGGGGGCCCCGTACGCAGTATTTT.

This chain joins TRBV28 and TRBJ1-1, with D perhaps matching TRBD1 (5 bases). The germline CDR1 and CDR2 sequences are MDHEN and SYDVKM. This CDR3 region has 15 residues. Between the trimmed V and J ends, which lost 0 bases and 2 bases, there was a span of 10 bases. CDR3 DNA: TGTGCCAGCAGTTTATGGGGGGGGACCAACACTGAAGCTTTCTTT. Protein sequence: CASSLWGGTNTEAFF.

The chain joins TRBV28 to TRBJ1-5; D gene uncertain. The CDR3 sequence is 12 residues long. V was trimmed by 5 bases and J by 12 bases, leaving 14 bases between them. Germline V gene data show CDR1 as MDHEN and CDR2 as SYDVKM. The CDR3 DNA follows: TGTGCCAGCAGTAGCAACGGGGAAGGCCAGCATTTT. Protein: CASSSNGEGQHF.